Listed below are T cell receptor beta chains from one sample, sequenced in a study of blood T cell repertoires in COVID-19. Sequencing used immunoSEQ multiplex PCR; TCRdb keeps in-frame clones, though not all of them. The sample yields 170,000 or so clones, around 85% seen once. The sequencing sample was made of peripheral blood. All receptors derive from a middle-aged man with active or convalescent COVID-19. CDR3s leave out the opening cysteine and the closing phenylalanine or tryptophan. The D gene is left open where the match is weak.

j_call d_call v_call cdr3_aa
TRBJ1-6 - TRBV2 ASGQGFNSPLH
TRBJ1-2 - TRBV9 ASSVSHRSNYGYT
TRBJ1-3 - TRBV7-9 ASTPSQGAAGNTIY
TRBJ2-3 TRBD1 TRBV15 ATSETGTVGTDTQY
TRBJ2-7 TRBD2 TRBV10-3 AISGSTSGSYEQY
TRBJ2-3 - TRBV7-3 ASSLQSADLSDTQY
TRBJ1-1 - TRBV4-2 ASSQDMAGSLTEAF
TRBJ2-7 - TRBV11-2 ASSSLTYSRSSYEQY
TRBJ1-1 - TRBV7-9 ASSLLTGAEAF
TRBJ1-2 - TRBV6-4 ASSDSDRSEYGYT
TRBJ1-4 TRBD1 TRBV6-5 ASKRGQGLEGLF
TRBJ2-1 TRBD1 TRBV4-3 ASSQTFQGQGLWF
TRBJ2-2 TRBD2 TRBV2 ASGTSPNTGELF
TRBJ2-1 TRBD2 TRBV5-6 ASSRLVSSGSSYNEQF
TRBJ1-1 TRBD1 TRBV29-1 SALDRGRDTEAF
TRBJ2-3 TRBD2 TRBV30 AWSTLRTSGMLNTDTQY
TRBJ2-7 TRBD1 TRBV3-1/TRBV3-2 ASSQGTGGLYEQY
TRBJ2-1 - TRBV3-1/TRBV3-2 ASSQRQNNEQF
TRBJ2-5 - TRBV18 ASSPPGEDGLETQY
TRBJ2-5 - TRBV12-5 ASGMTELETQY
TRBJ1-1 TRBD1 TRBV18 ASSPIQGADTEAF
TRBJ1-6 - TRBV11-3 ASSLGDSPLH
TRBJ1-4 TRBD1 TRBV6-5 ASSRGRDEKLF
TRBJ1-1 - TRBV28 ATHFATGKTF
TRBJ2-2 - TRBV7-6 ASEGRRAGELF
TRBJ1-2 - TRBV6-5 ASRITGNFRGYT
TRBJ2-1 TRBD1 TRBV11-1 ASSQGQGAFGEQF
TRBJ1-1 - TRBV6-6 ASSQIRNTEAF
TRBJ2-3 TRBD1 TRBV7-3 ASSSDRDTQY
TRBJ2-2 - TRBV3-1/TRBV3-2 ASSQGWTANTGELF
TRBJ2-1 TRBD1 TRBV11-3 ASRGGYTGQDEQF
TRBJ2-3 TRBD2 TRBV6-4 ASSRSSGGDSDTQY
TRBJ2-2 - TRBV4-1 ASSQDGLDFGELF
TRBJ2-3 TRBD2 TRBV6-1 ASSEGVIAGLTDTQY
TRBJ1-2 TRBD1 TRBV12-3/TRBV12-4 ASRAVTGNGYT
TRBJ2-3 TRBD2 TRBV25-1 ASSDNIERGGSTQY
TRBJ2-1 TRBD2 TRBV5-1 ASTAGGPNEQF
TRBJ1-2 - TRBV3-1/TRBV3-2 ASSQSTTDRFGYT
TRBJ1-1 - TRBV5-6 ASSLRRTEAF
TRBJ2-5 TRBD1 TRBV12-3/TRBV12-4 ASSWTGQETQY
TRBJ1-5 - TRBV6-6 ASSFDSGVSPQH
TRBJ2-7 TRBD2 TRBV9 ASSAFAGVDEQY